The 18 T cell receptor beta chains given below trace back to one sample, sequenced in a study of shared clonotypes between healthy human individuals. Libraries were prepared by immunoSEQ multiplex PCR; TCRdb keeps only in-frame clonotypes and omits some of them. The sample includes some 1,100,000 clones, about 80% seen only once; the top ten take around 0.47%. What was sequenced was memory CD4+ T cells from PBMCs. Regarding subset: CD45RA-negative fraction. These receptors were taken from a man aged 18 to 29 in good health. Some clones in this sample may be carry-over from other donors' samples.

V gene TRBV6-6 combines with J gene TRBJ1-5; D gene uncertain. Trimming took 4 bases from V and 0 from J, leaving 13 bases between them. Per germline, CDR1 MNHNY and CDR2 SVGAGI (reference sequence). The CDR3 is 16 amino acids. The CDR3 region has the DNA TGTGCCAGCAGTTCGAACGACGGCTATAGCAATCAGCCCCAGCATTTT. Translation gives CASSSNDGYSNQPQHF.

CDR3 sequence reads: CASSLGPMRTGGYQPQHF. CDR3 nucleotides: TGTGCCAGCAGCTTGGGACCTATGCGGACAGGGGGGTATCAGCCCCAGCATTTT. J is TRBJ1-5 and V is TRBV5-8, with 10 bases fitting TRBD1. CDR3 length: 18 amino acids. Germline V gives CDR1 SGHTS, CDR2 YDEGEE. With V trimmed by 0 bases and J by 5 bases, 11 bases remained unmatched.

This rearrangement joins TRBV5-8 to TRBJ1-6, with 7 bases matching TRBD1. CDR3 size: 15 residues. V dropped 2 bases and J dropped 8; count of bases not matched to a gene: 7. The germline V gene has CDR1 SGHTS and CDR2 YDEGEE. The CDR3 is CASSLPGGWDSPLHF. In DNA form, the CDR3 reads TGTGCCAGCAGCTTACCAGGGGGTTGGGATTCACCCCTCCACTTT.

V and J are TRBV5-1 and TRBJ2-1; D remains ambiguous. V was trimmed by 1 base and J by 3 bases, leaving 8 bases between them. The CDR3 consists of 14 residues. CDR1 and CDR2 (germline): SGHRS, YFSETQ. DNA of the CDR3: TGCGCCAGCAGCTTGACAGCGCACTACAATGAGCAGTTCTTC. This encodes CASSLTAHYNEQFF.

V gene TRBV5-1 combines with J gene TRBJ2-7; tentatively, D is TRBD2 (5 bases). CDR1 and CDR2 from the germline V gene are SGHRS and YFSETQ. Trimming took off 1 base at V and 5 bases at J, with 19 bases between the two ends. The CDR3 covers 16 residues. In nucleotides, the CDR3 is TGCGCCAGCAGCTTGCGCGGAGGAGCTAACGGGGACGAGCAGTACTTC. Its translation: CASSLRGGANGDEQYF.

This clone occurred many times. This chain uses TRBV29-1 with TRBJ1-4; D is perhaps TRBD1 (6 bases). Germline lookup yields CDR1 SQVTM and CDR2 ANQGSEA. This CDR3 has 14 amino acids. Trimming took 6 bases from V and 0 from J, leaving 11 bases between them. DNA of the CDR3: TGCAGCGTGAGGGGGGTAGCAACTAATGAAAAACTGTTTTTT. Residues: CSVRGVATNEKLFF.

V usage is TRBV5-1 and J usage is TRBJ2-2; possibly TRBD1 or TRBD2 for D (5 bases each). CDR3 length equals 14 residues. Germline-derived CDR1 and CDR2 are SGHRS and YFSETQ. Trimming left V 5 bases short and J 4 bases short, with 12 bases between. The DNA for the CDR3 is TGCGCCAGCAGGGAAGGGACGACCACCGGGGAGCTGTTTTTT. It encodes CASREGTTTGELFF. Drawing the rest from reference TRBV5-1 and TRBJ2-2, the complete variable domain is KAGVTQTPRYLIKTRGQQVTLSCSPISGHRSVSWYQQTPGQGLQFLFEYFSETQRNKGNFPGRFSGRQFSNSRSEMNVSTLELGDSALYLCASREGTTTGELFFGEGSRLTVL.

The gene calls are TRBV7-8 and TRBJ2-7, with 7 bases matching TRBD2. Germline V gene data show CDR1 as SGHVS and CDR2 as FQNEAQ. This CDR3 comprises 15 residues. Losses at the gene ends were 2 bases for V and 2 bases for J; bases not matched to a gene: 6. CDR3 protein: CASSLLAGFAYEQYF. In nucleotides, the CDR3 is TGTGCCAGCAGCTTATTAGCGGGTTTCGCCTACGAGCAGTACTTC.

This clone was observed a handful of times. V gene TRBV11-2 combines with J gene TRBJ2-2; D is uncertain. Trimming pared 7 bases from V and 4 bases from J, leaving 16 bases between. Germline V gene sequence: CDR1 SGHAT, CDR2 FQNNGV. The CDR3 is made up of 15 amino acids. Here the CDR3 reads CASTMTSSSTGELFF. The CDR3 bases are TGTGCCAGCACCATGACTTCTTCGAGCACCGGGGAGCTGTTTTTT.

This chain uses TRBV5-1 with TRBJ2-1, with TRBD1 identical over 7 bases. The CDR3 is 13 residues long. Per germline, CDR1 SGHRS and CDR2 YFSETQ. Trimming took 5 bases from V and 6 from J; bases not matched to a gene: 5. CDR3 amino acids: CASSRQGPNEQFF. In nucleotides, the CDR3 is TGCGCCAGCAGTCGACAGGGACCCAATGAGCAGTTCTTC.

The rearrangement links TRBV11-2 to TRBJ2-2; 7 nucleotides agree with TRBD2. The CDR3 loop spans 16 amino acids. Trimming cost V 3 bases and J 2 bases; bases outside gene matches: 6. Germline-derived CDR1 and CDR2 are SGHAT and FQNNGV. The CDR3 is CASSLFSSGNTGELFF. DNA for the CDR3: TGTGCCAGCAGCTTGTTTTCTAGCGGAAACACCGGGGAGCTGTTTTTT. The complete variable domain, with remaining parts taken from reference TRBV11-2 and TRBJ2-2, reads EAGVAQSPRYKIIEKRQSVAFWCNPISGHATLYWYQQILGQGPKLLIQFQNNGVVDDSQLPKDRFSAERLKGVDSTLKIQPAKLEDSAVYLCASSLFSSGNTGELFFGEGSRLTVL.

The chain is built from TRBV27 and TRBJ2-3; a weak D match, TRBD1 (6 bases). The CDR3 contains 14 residues. The germline CDR1 and CDR2 sequences are MNHEY and SMNVEV (reference sequence). Trimming stripped 2 bases from V and 5 bases from J, with 11 bases between. DNA of the CDR3: TGTGCCAGCAGTTTAGGGGGCCAAGGAGATACGCAGTATTTT. This sequence encodes CASSLGGQGDTQYF.

The J gene is TRBJ1-6, the V gene TRBV30, with D possibly being TRBD1 (5 bases). The V gene's germline CDR1 is GTSNPN and CDR2 SVGIG (reference sequence). Trimming shortened V by 4 bases and J by 0 bases, and 13 bases separated the two germline ends. The CDR3 runs to 16 residues. The CDR3 loop is CAWKFWGLSYNSPLHF. The CDR3 nucleotides are TGTGCCTGGAAGTTTTGGGGCCTCTCCTATAATTCACCCCTCCACTTT.

The chain couples TRBV28 to TRBJ1-4; a weak D match, TRBD1 (6 bases). The V end was cut by 2 bases, the J end by 8 bases, with 12 bases between. Germline CDR1 is MDHEN and CDR2 is SYDVKM. This CDR3 is 14 amino acids long. This chain's CDR3 is CASSLGGGVEKLFF. CDR3 nucleotide sequence: TGTGCCAGCAGTTTAGGGGGCGGTGTCGAAAAACTGTTTTTT.

This clone was seen a handful of times. This chain connects TRBV28 to TRBJ1-5, with 8 bases lining up with TRBD1. This CDR3 has 14 amino acids. Trimming at V came to 5 bases and at J to 7 bases, leaving 7 bases not matched to a gene. CDR1 MDHEN and CDR2 SYDVKM come from the germline V gene. CDR3 sequence: CASSAPGGAQPQHF. CDR3 bases: TGTGCCAGCAGTGCCCCAGGGGGCGCCCAGCCCCAGCATTTT.

As regards this clone: Different DNA sequences within this sample yield the same CDR3. CDR3 amino acids: CASSLGPGQGAGDTQYF. DNA of the CDR3: TGCGCCAGCAGCTTGGGCCCGGGACAGGGGGCAGGAGATACGCAGTATTTT. This sequence joins TRBV5-1 and TRBJ2-3; TRBD1 matches 12 bases. CDR1 SGHRS and CDR2 YFSETQ come from the germline V gene. V shed 0 bases, J shed 5 bases, and the junction held 7 bases outside the gene matches. This CDR3 has 17 residues.

V gene TRBV9 combines with J gene TRBJ2-3; D might be TRBD2 (6 bases). Germline V gene lookup returns CDR1 SGDLS and CDR2 YYNGEE. The CDR3 has 16 residues. Trimming stripped 3 bases from V and 4 bases from J, with 18 bases between. The CDR3 sequence is CASSGVFMGGSDTQYF. The CDR3 DNA is TGTGCCAGCAGCGGTGTTTTTATGGGAGGCTCAGATACGCAGTATTTT.

This chain links TRBV7-9 with TRBJ1-2; D perhaps matches TRBD1 (5 bases). Germline V gene lookup returns CDR1 SEHNR and CDR2 FQNEAQ (reference sequence). Trimming took off 5 bases at V and 4 bases at J, with 8 bases between the two ends. This CDR3 region has 12 residues. CDR3 region: CASSQDTYGYTF. CDR3 nucleotide sequence: TGTGCCAGCAGCCAGGACACCTATGGCTACACCTTC.